What follows are 20 T cell receptor beta chains derived from one specimen sequenced in a study of T cells in women clearing cervical HPV infection. Profiled with immunoSEQ multiplex PCR; TCRdb holds only in-frame clones, not every one. The listing records under 50,000 clones. The sequenced sample consisted of blood buffy coat. Receptors originate from a woman between 18 and 70 years old with a cervical HPV16 infection that either progressed to CIN3+ or cleared (not recorded which).

Of note for this clone: From the germline J gene comes the end of the CDR3, since the read stops 3 residues before it. This chain uses TRBV7-9 with TRBJ2-1; 8 nucleotides line up with TRBD2. This CDR3 is built from 15 residues. Looked up from germline, CDR1 is SEHNR and CDR2 is FQNEAQ (reference sequence). J gave up 7 bases and V 4 bases, and 9 bases lay outside the gene matches. CDR3 sequence reads: CASSSPGTRLNEQFF. CDR3 DNA (partial): TGTGCCAGCAGCTCCCCTGGGACTAGATTGAATGAG.

The sequenced CDR3 bases are TGTGCCTGGAGCGCATTCCGGGACAGGGGGCTCAGTGAA. This gives the protein CAWSAFRDRGLSE. The CDR3 in its entirety is CAWSAFRDRGLSEAFF. The rearrangement links TRBV30 to TRBJ1-1; 12 bases align to TRBD1. The CDR3 extends 3 residues past the end of the read, so its final part is completed from the germline J gene. CDR1 is GTSNPN, CDR2 SVGIG, per germline (reference sequence). The CDR3 length is 16 residues. The J segment lost 7 bases and the V segment lost 3 bases, leaving 12 bases of the junction unmatched.

With respect to this clone: The read gets to within 3 residues of the CDR3 end, and the germline J gene fills in the rest. The chain joins TRBV4-1 to TRBJ2-3; possible D gene TRBD2, 5 bases. Looked up from germline, CDR1 is MGHRA and CDR2 is YSYEKL. This CDR3 is 14 amino acids long. Trimming removed 4 bases from V and 1 base from J, with 9 bases in between. CDR3 bases read: TGCGCCAGCAGCCGAAATAGCGGCACAGATACG. Its translation: CASSRNSGTDT. The CDR3 in full is CASSRNSGTDTQYF.

As to this clone: The sequence runs out 3 residues before the end of the CDR3; the remainder is reconstructed from the germline J gene. The chain recombines TRBV19 with TRBJ1-4; 9 nucleotides align to TRBD1. The V gene's germline CDR1 is LNHDA and CDR2 SQIVND (reference sequence). With V trimmed by 3 bases and J by 8 bases, 7 bases remained unmatched. The CDR3 extends over 15 amino acids. Incomplete CDR3 DNA: TGTGCCAGTAGTATCTCGGGGACAGGGAAGGAAAAA. It codes for CASSISGTGKEK. The CDR3 reads in full as CASSISGTGKEKLFF.

A remark on this clone: One end of the junction is discordant with germline, which a read error may explain. The CDR3 extends 3 residues past the end of the read, so its final part is completed from the germline J gene. V gene TRBV4-2 combines with J gene TRBJ2-7; TRBD2 agrees at 12 bases. The CDR3 extends over 17 amino acids. The V gene's germline CDR1 is LGHNA and CDR2 YNFKEQ. The CDR3 bases that were read are TGCGCCAGCAGCCAAGTCCCGACTAGCGGGAGTTTGAACGAG. Its protein is CASSQVPTSGSLNE. In full, the CDR3 reads CASSQVPTSGSLNEQYF.

Note on this clone: The CDR3 end lies 3 residues beyond the end of the read and is filled in from the germline J gene. The chain uses TRBV30 and TRBJ1-2; TRBD1 agrees at 8 bases. In germline, CDR1 is GTSNPN, CDR2 SVGIG (reference sequence). This CDR3 has 11 amino acids. The covered CDR3 bases are TGTGCGTGGGCAGGGGGCCATGGC. Translating it yields CAWAGGHG. The full CDR3 protein reads CAWAGGHGYTF.

With respect to this clone: Read sequence stops 3 residues before the CDR3 end, and the germline J gene provides the missing end. V usage is TRBV7-9 and J usage is TRBJ2-3, with unresolved D. The V end was cut by 0 bases, the J end by 4 bases, with 2 bases between. The CDR3 runs to 12 residues. The germline gives CDR1 SEHNR, CDR2 FQNEAQ (reference sequence). The CDR3 DNA, read in part, is TGTGCCAGCAGCTTAGCCGCAGATACG. Translated, it gives CASSLAADT. The entire CDR3 protein is CASSLAADTQYF.

On this clone itself: The read is 3 residues too short to cover the CDR3 end, so that end is filled in from the germline J gene. V usage is TRBV19 and J usage is TRBJ2-1; D gene ambiguous. The germline V and J ends were trimmed by 5 bases and 5 bases, with 10 bases remaining between them. Germline V gene sequence: CDR1 LNHDA, CDR2 SQIVND (reference sequence). The CDR3 is made up of 13 amino acids. CDR3 loop: CASSVAAHNEQFF. CDR3 DNA, as far as it was read: TGTGCCAGTAGTGTGGCGGCCCACAATGAG.

On this clone itself: The read ends 3 residues before the CDR3 terminus; that terminus is restored from the germline J gene. This rearrangement joins TRBV28 to TRBJ2-3; D ambiguous. Germline values: CDR1 MDHEN, CDR2 SYDVKM. Between the trimmed V and J ends, which lost 3 bases and 5 bases, there was a span of 15 bases. The CDR3 length is 15 residues. The part of the CDR3 DNA that was read is TGTGCCAGCAGTTTCCCACTACCTTTGGGAGATACG. Encoded protein: CASSFPLPLGDT. The CDR3 reads in full as CASSFPLPLGDTQYF.

Turning to this clone: The read halts 3 residues ahead of the CDR3 end, with the missing end drawn from the germline J gene. The chain carries TRBV27 and TRBJ1-4; TRBD1 matches at 9 bases. The CDR3 loop spans 18 amino acids. CDR1 and CDR2 (germline): MNHEY, SMNVEV (reference sequence). Germline trimming cut 1 base from V and 0 bases from J; bases unmatched to any gene: 6. The CDR3 here is CASSLWPGDRATNEKLFF. The CDR3 bases that were read are TGTGCCAGCAGTTTATGGCCCGGGGACAGGGCAACTAATGAAAAA.

In regard to this clone: The sequence runs out 3 residues before the end of the CDR3; the remainder is reconstructed from the germline J gene. The chain recombines TRBV6-1 with TRBJ1-2, with 10 nucleotides matching TRBD1. V was pared by 3 bases and J by 4 bases, with 2 bases of the junction left unmatched. The germline V gene encodes CDR1 MNHNS and CDR2 SASEGT. This CDR3 region has 14 residues. The CDR3 here is CASSEGTGVYGYTF. The covered CDR3 bases are TGTGCCAGCAGTGAGGGGACAGGGGTCTATGGC.

About this clone: The read terminates 3 residues before the CDR3 end, so the remaining end is supplied by the germline J gene. The J gene is TRBJ2-1, the V gene TRBV24-1; D not resolved. CDR1 and CDR2 from the germline V gene are KGHDR and SFDVKD. The CDR3 has 13 residues. With 1 base removed from V and 6 bases from J, the gap between germline ends came to 6 bases. CDR3 protein: CATSDFELNEQFF. Partial CDR3 DNA: TGTGCCACCAGTGATTTTGAACTCAATGAG.

Comment on this clone: The read terminates 3 residues ahead of where the CDR3 ends, so the germline J gene completes it. The V and J genes are TRBV2 and TRBJ2-4; D might be TRBD2 (6 bases). The CDR3 is 14 amino acids. From germline, CDR1 is SNHLY and CDR2 FYNNEI. The CDR3 sequence: CASSEALLLGGQYF. The CDR3 bases that were read are TGTGCCAGCAGTGAAGCGCTTCTTTTGGGGGGT.

CDR3 protein: CASSRDYSYNDYTF. The part of the CDR3 DNA that was read is TGTGCCAGCAGCCGGGACTACTCCTACAATGAC. The V gene is TRBV7-2, the J gene TRBJ1-2; D perhaps matches TRBD1 (5 bases). The CDR3 extends 3 residues past the end of the read, so its final part is completed from the germline J gene. The CDR3 consists of 14 residues. The germline V gene has CDR1 SGHTA and CDR2 FQGNSA.

Comment on this clone: The read finishes 3 residues shy of the CDR3 end, and the germline J gene is used to complete it. The V call is TRBV20-1, the J call TRBJ1-1; TRBD1 agrees at 10 bases. The J segment lost 3 bases and the V segment lost 6 bases, leaving 10 bases of the junction unmatched. This CDR3 spans 15 amino acids. Looked up from germline, CDR1 is DFQATT and CDR2 is SNEGSKA (reference sequence). The CDR3 is CSASGTGVWDTEAFF. CDR3 DNA (partial): TGCAGTGCCTCTGGGACAGGGGTATGGGACACTGAA.

A note on this clone: An end of the junction differs from the germline gene, which may be a read error. The CDR3 is cut off 3 residues early in the read; its end comes from the germline J gene. The same CDR3 also results from other DNA sequences found in this sample. The V gene is TRBV30, the J gene TRBJ1-3, with D perhaps TRBD1 (5 bases). There are 13 residues in the CDR3. The V gene's germline CDR1 is GTSNPN and CDR2 SVGIG (reference sequence). The part of the CDR3 DNA that was read is TGTGCCTGGAGTGAAGGGGTAGGAAACACG. This gives the protein CAWSEGVGNT. The CDR3 as a whole reads CAWSEGVGNTIYF.

As for this clone: The read stops 3 residues short of the end of the CDR3; the missing end is completed from the germline J gene. The sample contains more than one DNA sequence encoding this CDR3. The chain recombines TRBV5-6 with TRBJ1-2; 11 nucleotides match TRBD1. The CDR3 loop spans 14 amino acids. Germline V gives CDR1 SGHDT, CDR2 YYEEEE. The CDR3 spells CASSSGTGGGGYTF. CDR3 bases read: TGTGCCAGCAGCTCCGGGACAGGGGGTGGTGGA.

For this clone: The read ends 3 residues shy of where the CDR3 ends; the end is completed using the germline J gene. This rearrangement joins TRBV7-9 to TRBJ1-2; D gene ambiguous. The length of the CDR3 is 14 residues. Germline-derived CDR1 and CDR2 are SEHNR and FQNEAQ (reference sequence). Trimming cost V 2 bases and J 4 bases, with 11 bases left between them. The CDR3 loop reads CASSLSVVSYGYTF. The sequenced part of the CDR3 DNA is TGTGCCAGCAGCTTATCCGTAGTAAGCTATGGC.

On this clone: The CDR3 end lies 3 residues beyond the end of the read and is filled in from the germline J gene. The chain employs TRBV19 and TRBJ2-7; D might be TRBD1 (6 bases). The CDR3 is made up of 14 amino acids. Trimming left V 5 bases short and J 3 bases short, with 14 bases between. CDR1 LNHDA and CDR2 SQIVND come from the germline V gene (reference sequence). The sequenced part of the CDR3 DNA is TGTGCCAGTAGTCCGCTGACAGGTGGCTACGAG. Its protein is CASSPLTGGYE. The full CDR3 is CASSPLTGGYEQYF.

About this clone itself: Sequencing ends 3 residues short of the CDR3 end; the germline J gene provides the rest. This rearrangement joins TRBV2 to TRBJ1-6; 9 bases are shared with TRBD1. CDR1 is SNHLY, CDR2 FYNNEI, per germline. J was trimmed by 8 bases and V by 11 bases; bases with no gene match: 10. This CDR3 contains 14 residues. Partial CDR3 DNA: TGTGCCGGTATGAGCGGACAGGGGTATTCACCC. This sequence encodes CAGMSGQGYSP. The CDR3 as a whole reads CAGMSGQGYSPLHF.